The 14 T cell receptor beta chains below come from one sample, sequenced in a study of shared clonotypes between healthy human individuals. CD45RO-negative CD8 cells positively selected for CCR7 made up the naive population, which excluded terminally differentiated effector memory CD45RA+ cells. Libraries were prepared by immunoSEQ multiplex PCR; TCRdb keeps only in-frame clonotypes and omits some of them. The table records about 2 million clones, approximately 95% of them present only once. Specimen: naive CD8+ T cells sorted from blood. Every receptor here comes from a man between 18 and 35 years old in good health.

With respect to this clone: Other DNA sequences in the same sample also yield this CDR3. This sequence joins TRBV27 and TRBJ2-1, with 10 positions matching TRBD2. J lost 3 bases, V lost 0 bases, and 2 bases had no gene match. Germline CDR1 reads MNHEY; CDR2 reads SMNVEV (reference sequence). The CDR3 consists of 16 residues. DNA of the CDR3: TGTGCCAGCAGTTTATCGGGGACTAGCGTCTACAATGAGCAGTTCTTC. This translates into CASSLSGTSVYNEQFF.

As concerns this clone: The sample contains more than one DNA sequence encoding this CDR3. The rearrangement links TRBV4-3 to TRBJ2-5, with D uncertain. This CDR3 contains 13 residues. The germline V and J ends were trimmed by 0 bases and 4 bases, with 6 bases remaining between them. CDR1 LGHNA and CDR2 YSLEER come from the germline V gene. The CDR3 region has the DNA TGCGCCAGCAGCCAAGAACTGAGAGAGACCCAGTACTTC. The encoded protein is CASSQELRETQYF.

The chain links TRBV12-5 to TRBJ2-5; 13 bases map to TRBD2. The V and J ends lost 3 bases and 2 bases, in that order; junction bases with no gene match: 6. Germline assignment: CDR1 LGHNT and CDR2 FRNRAP. The CDR3 consists of 17 residues. CDR3 bases: TGTGCTAGTGGTTTCCCCAGGGGACTAGCGGGGCAAGAGACCCAGTACTTC. It encodes CASGFPRGLAGQETQYF. The whole variable domain, filled in from reference TRBV12-5 and TRBJ2-5, reads DARVTQTPRHKVTEMGQEVTMRCQPILGHNTVFWYRQTMMQGLELLAYFRNRAPLDDSGMPKDRFSAEMPDATLATLKIQPSEPRDSAVYFCASGFPRGLAGQETQYFGPGTRLLVL.

The chain's CDR3 is CASSLSLDFSYEQYF. The CDR3 DNA sequence: TGTGCCAGCAGCTTAAGCCTAGATTTCTCCTACGAGCAGTACTTC. The chain employs TRBV7-6 and TRBJ2-7, with no clear D. Germline V CDR1 and CDR2: SGHVS, FNYEAQ. The V gene lost 2 bases and the J gene lost 0 bases, with 11 bases spanning the gap. CDR3 length: 15 residues.

This sequence joins TRBV6-5 and TRBJ2-2; D unresolved. The CDR3 contains 12 residues. Per the germline V gene, CDR1 is MNHEY and CDR2 is SVGAGI. Deletions cut 4 bases from V and 6 bases from J, with 6 bases between. This CDR3 reads CASSSPAGELFF. CDR3 DNA: TGTGCCAGCAGTTCCCCGGCCGGGGAGCTGTTTTTT.

This clone has only a few counts. Other nucleotide sequences in the sample specify the same CDR3. The chain links TRBV28 to TRBJ1-6; unclear D gene. Deletions cut 2 bases from V and 10 bases from J, with 9 bases between. The CDR3 extends over 13 amino acids. The germline V gene has CDR1 MDHEN and CDR2 SYDVKM. In nucleotides, the CDR3 is TGTGCCAGCAGTTTAACGGCGAACTCACCCCTCCACTTT. Its protein is CASSLTANSPLHF.

The chain carries TRBV6-1 and TRBJ1-2; 8 bases are a match to TRBD1. Germline V CDR1 and CDR2: MNHNS, SASEGT. The junction had 11 bases not matched to a gene; V was cut back by 1 base and J by 7 bases. The CDR3 loop spans 16 amino acids. CDR3 amino acids: CASSEGSGQGGRGYTF. DNA of the CDR3: TGTGCCAGCAGTGAAGGTTCAGGACAGGGAGGACGTGGCTACACCTTC.

The rearrangement joins TRBV11-2 to TRBJ2-1; a possible D gene is TRBD2 (6 bases). V lost 4 bases, J lost 0 bases, and 10 bases lay in between. The CDR3 is 15 amino acids. Germline CDR1 SGHAT, CDR2 FQNNGV. CDR3 sequence reads: CASSSREFSYNEQFF. In nucleotides, the CDR3 is TGTGCCAGCAGCTCCCGGGAGTTCTCCTACAATGAGCAGTTCTTC.

This rearrangement joins TRBV6-5 to TRBJ2-3; 7 bases line up with TRBD2. CDR1 and CDR2 from the germline V gene are MNHEY and SVGAGI. CDR3 length: 15 amino acids. V lost 1 base and J lost 4; bases outside the gene matches: 5. The CDR3 nucleotides are TGTGCCAGCAGTTACTTGGGGGGGGGAGCAGATACGCAGTATTTT. Its protein product is CASSYLGGGADTQYF.

Concerning this clone: In the same sample, other DNA sequences code for this CDR3. This chain joins TRBV9 and TRBJ2-5, with 7 bases lining up with TRBD1. J lost 4 bases, V lost 0 bases, and 3 bases had no gene match. Per germline, CDR1 SGDLS and CDR2 YYNGEE. The CDR3 is made up of 14 amino acids. The DNA for the CDR3 is TGTGCCAGCAGCGTAGGATCAGGGGGAGAGACCCAGTACTTC. It yields the protein CASSVGSGGETQYF.

The chain joins TRBV2 to TRBJ2-2; 9 nucleotides match TRBD1. This CDR3 contains 18 residues. Germline-derived CDR1 and CDR2 are SNHLY and FYNNEI. The V and J ends lost 4 bases and 7 bases, in that order; junction bases with no gene match: 16. The CDR3 protein is CASSGPEGDRGGSGELFF. The CDR3 DNA is TGTGCCAGCAGTGGGCCAGAGGGCGACAGGGGGGGAAGCGGGGAGCTGTTTTTT.

The V call is TRBV7-2, the J call TRBJ1-6; 7 bases are a match to TRBD1. The CDR3 covers 14 residues. Germline V gives CDR1 SGHTA, CDR2 FQGNSA. The junction had 1 base not matched to a gene; V was cut back by 5 bases and J by 3 bases. The CDR3 region is CASSRDSYNSPLHF. DNA of the CDR3: TGTGCCAGCAGCCGGGACAGCTATAATTCACCCCTCCACTTT.

The J gene is TRBJ2-1, the V gene TRBV27; TRBD2 matches at 10 bases. Germline V CDR1 and CDR2: MNHEY, SMNVEV (reference sequence). The CDR3 runs to 16 residues. The J segment lost 2 bases and the V segment lost 4 bases, leaving 5 bases of the junction unmatched. The CDR3: CASSSHLAGAYNEQFF. For the CDR3, the DNA is TGTGCCAGCAGTTCCCATCTAGCGGGGGCCTACAATGAGCAGTTCTTC.

The chain employs TRBV2 and TRBJ1-3, with D perhaps TRBD1 (6 bases). The CDR3 runs 18 residues. Trimming took 6 bases from V and 4 from J, leaving 25 bases between them. Germline-derived CDR1 and CDR2 are SNHLY and FYNNEI. The CDR3 spells CASRRSWGDKGLGNTIYF. CDR3 sequence (DNA): TGTGCCAGCAGACGTTCCTGGGGGGACAAGGGACTCGGAAACACCATATATTTT.